Listed below are T cell receptor beta chains from one sample, sequenced in a study of blood T cells in healthy people across ages. TCRdb reanalysed the 5' RACE reads using MiXCR and keeps one entry per CDR3 protein. The sample contains over a million distinct CDR3 sequences, 25% of which appear only once. These sequences were also reported in another study, on T cells of mothers and their children.

The sequenced material came from blood. These receptor sequences come from a girl aged 2 to 9 in good health. CDR3s include the opening cysteine and the closing phenylalanine or tryptophan. D genes are given only for firm matches.

d_call: NA; j_call: TRBJ2-1; v_call: TRBV2; cdr3_aa: CAIPGTGGYEQFF
d_call: TRBD2; j_call: TRBJ2-3; v_call: TRBV5-1; cdr3_aa: CASSLVGLAESTDTQYF
d_call: TRBD1; j_call: TRBJ1-4; v_call: TRBV12-3/TRBV12-4; cdr3_aa: CASSYGQGAEKLFF
d_call: TRBD1; j_call: TRBJ2-1; v_call: TRBV7-2; cdr3_aa: CASSLMAGGYNEQFF
d_call: TRBD2; j_call: TRBJ2-1; v_call: TRBV13; cdr3_aa: CASSAGLAGTFKNNEQFF
d_call: NA; j_call: TRBJ2-7; v_call: TRBV15; cdr3_aa: CATSMGLQDYEQYF
d_call: TRBD2; j_call: TRBJ2-4; v_call: TRBV7-9; cdr3_aa: CASSFGGLDIQYF
d_call: NA; j_call: TRBJ2-3; v_call: TRBV24-1; cdr3_aa: CATSDFTGTDTQYF
d_call: NA; j_call: TRBJ2-3; v_call: TRBV21-1; cdr3_aa: CASSQGAGQGSLNTQYF
d_call: NA; j_call: TRBJ1-1; v_call: TRBV6-5; cdr3_aa: CASSEVARNTEAFF
d_call: NA; j_call: TRBJ2-3; v_call: TRBV7-9; cdr3_aa: CASSPPRGGPHRADTQYF
d_call: TRBD1; j_call: TRBJ1-4; v_call: TRBV10-3; cdr3_aa: CATSGQGGEKLFF
d_call: TRBD2; j_call: TRBJ2-4; v_call: TRBV7-9; cdr3_aa: CASQQGGGKNIQYF
d_call: NA; j_call: TRBJ1-6; v_call: TRBV12-3/TRBV12-4; cdr3_aa: CASSFAGRSPLHF
d_call: NA; j_call: NA; v_call: TRBV7-2; cdr3_aa: CASSSGPGLRYEQYF
d_call: NA; j_call: TRBJ2-3; v_call: TRBV18; cdr3_aa: CASSGRPTDTQYF
d_call: TRBD1; j_call: TRBJ1-2; v_call: TRBV6-5; cdr3_aa: CASTGTGGVYGYTF
d_call: NA; j_call: TRBJ2-4; v_call: TRBV6-5; cdr3_aa: CASSYSMTASTKNIQYF
d_call: TRBD2; j_call: TRBJ2-1; v_call: TRBV7-3; cdr3_aa: CASSLFSAGDWNEQFF
d_call: NA; j_call: TRBJ2-2; v_call: TRBV11-2; cdr3_aa: CASSLSENTGELFF
d_call: TRBD1; j_call: TRBJ2-4; v_call: TRBV20-1; cdr3_aa: CSATGQVSAIQYF
d_call: NA; j_call: NA; v_call: TRBV27; cdr3_aa: CASGASGFHEQFF
d_call: NA; j_call: TRBJ1-1; v_call: TRBV29-1; cdr3_aa: CSVHLDRGNTEAFF
d_call: NA; j_call: TRBJ2-1; v_call: TRBV20-1; cdr3_aa: CSAKDIRGGYNEQFF
d_call: NA; j_call: TRBJ1-1; v_call: TRBV7-2; cdr3_aa: CASSFAAGVITEAFF
d_call: TRBD2; j_call: TRBJ2-1; v_call: TRBV29-1; cdr3_aa: CSAISVGGSLNEQFF
d_call: NA; j_call: TRBJ2-3; v_call: TRBV29-1; cdr3_aa: CSVISSGTDTQYF
d_call: NA; j_call: TRBJ1-2; v_call: TRBV29-1; cdr3_aa: CSVERSTGYTF